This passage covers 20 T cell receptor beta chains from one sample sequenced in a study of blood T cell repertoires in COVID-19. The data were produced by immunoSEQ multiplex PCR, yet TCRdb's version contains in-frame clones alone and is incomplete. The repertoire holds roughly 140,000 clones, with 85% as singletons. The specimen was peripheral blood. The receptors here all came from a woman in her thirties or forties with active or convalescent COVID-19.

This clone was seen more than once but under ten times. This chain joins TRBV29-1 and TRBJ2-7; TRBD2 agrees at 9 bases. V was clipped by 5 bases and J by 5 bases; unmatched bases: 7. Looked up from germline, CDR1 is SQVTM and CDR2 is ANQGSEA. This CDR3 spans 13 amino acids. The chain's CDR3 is CSVFAGGYHEQYF. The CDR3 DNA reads TGCAGCGTTTTTGCGGGGGGGTACCACGAGCAGTACTTC.

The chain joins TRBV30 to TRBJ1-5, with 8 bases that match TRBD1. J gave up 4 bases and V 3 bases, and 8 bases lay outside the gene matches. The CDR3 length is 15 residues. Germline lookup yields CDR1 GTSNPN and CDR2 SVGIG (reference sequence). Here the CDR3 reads CAWRDRDRMNQPQHF. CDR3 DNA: TGTGCCTGGAGGGACCGGGACAGGATGAATCAGCCCCAGCATTTT.

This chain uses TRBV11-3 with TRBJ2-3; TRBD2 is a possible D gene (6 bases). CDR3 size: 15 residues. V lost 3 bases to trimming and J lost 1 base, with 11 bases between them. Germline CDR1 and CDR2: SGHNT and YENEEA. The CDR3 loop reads CASSLDGSGTDTQYF. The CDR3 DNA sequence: TGTGCCAGCAGCTTGGACGGGAGCGGCACAGATACGCAGTATTTT.

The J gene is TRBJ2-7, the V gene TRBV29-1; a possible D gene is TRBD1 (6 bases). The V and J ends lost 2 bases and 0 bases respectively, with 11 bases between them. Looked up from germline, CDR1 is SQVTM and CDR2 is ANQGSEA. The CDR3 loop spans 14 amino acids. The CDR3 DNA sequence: TGCAGCGTTGAAAAACAGGGACCCTCCTACGAGCAGTACTTC. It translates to CSVEKQGPSYEQYF.

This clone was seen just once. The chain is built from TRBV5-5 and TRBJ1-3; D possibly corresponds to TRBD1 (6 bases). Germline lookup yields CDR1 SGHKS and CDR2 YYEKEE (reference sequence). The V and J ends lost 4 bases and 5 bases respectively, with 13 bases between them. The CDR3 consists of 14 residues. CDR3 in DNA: TGTGCCAGCAGCGTGCCCGGGACAAGAAACACCATATATTTT. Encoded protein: CASSVPGTRNTIYF.

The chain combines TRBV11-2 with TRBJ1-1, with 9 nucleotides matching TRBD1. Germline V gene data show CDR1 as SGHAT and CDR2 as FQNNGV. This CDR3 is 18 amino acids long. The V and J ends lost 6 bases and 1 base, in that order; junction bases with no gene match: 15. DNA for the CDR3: TGTGCCAGCAGTTTATTCCGGGACAGGGCGGTGTGGAACACTGAAGCTTTCTTT. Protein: CASSLFRDRAVWNTEAFF.

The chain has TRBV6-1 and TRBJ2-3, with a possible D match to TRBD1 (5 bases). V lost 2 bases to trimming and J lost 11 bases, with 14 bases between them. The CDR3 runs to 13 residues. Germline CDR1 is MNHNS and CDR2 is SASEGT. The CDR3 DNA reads TGTGCCAGCAGTGAAATAGTAGGGGTAGGGCAGTATTTT. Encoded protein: CASSEIVGVGQYF.

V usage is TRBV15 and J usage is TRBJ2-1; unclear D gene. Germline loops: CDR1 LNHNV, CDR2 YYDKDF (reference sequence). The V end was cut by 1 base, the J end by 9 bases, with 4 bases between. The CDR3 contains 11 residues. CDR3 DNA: TGTGCCACCAGCAGAGTCCGTGAGCAGTTCTTC. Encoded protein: CATSRVREQFF. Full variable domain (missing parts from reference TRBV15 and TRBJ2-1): DAMVIQNPRYQVTQFGKPVTLSCSQTLNHNVMYWYQQKSSQAPKLLFHYYDKDFNNEADTPDNFQSRRPNTSFCFLDIRSPGLGDTAMYLCATSRVREQFFGPGTRLTVL.

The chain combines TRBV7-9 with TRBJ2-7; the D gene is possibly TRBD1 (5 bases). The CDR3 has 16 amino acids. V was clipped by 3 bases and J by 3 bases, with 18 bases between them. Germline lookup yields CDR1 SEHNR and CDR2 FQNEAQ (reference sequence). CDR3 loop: CASSFLTGAGHYEQYF. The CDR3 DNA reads TGTGCCAGCAGCTTTCTTACGGGTGCAGGGCACTACGAGCAGTACTTC.

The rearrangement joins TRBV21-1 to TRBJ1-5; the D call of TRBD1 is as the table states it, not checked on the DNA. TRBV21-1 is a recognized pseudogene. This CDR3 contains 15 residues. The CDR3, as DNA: TGTGCCAGCATCCACCTGACAGGGGCATATCAGCCCCAGCATTTT. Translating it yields CASIHLTGAYQPQHF.

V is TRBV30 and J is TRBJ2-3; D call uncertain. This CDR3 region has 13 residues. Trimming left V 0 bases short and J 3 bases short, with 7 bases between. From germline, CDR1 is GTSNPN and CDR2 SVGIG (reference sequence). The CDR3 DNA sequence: TGTGCCTGGAGTGTACAAAGAACAGATACGCAGTATTTT. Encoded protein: CAWSVQRTDTQYF.

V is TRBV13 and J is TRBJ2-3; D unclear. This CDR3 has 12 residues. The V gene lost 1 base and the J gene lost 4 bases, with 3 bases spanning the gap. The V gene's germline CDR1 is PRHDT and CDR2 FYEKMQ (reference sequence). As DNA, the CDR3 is TGTGCCAGCAGCTTAGCGGCAGATACGCAGTATTTT. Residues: CASSLAADTQYF.

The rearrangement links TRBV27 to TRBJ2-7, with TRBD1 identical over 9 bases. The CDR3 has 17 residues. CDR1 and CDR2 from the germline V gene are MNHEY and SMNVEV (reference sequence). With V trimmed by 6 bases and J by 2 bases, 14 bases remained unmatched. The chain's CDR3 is CASSWSPPGQGPYEQYF. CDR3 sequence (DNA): TGTGCCAGCAGCTGGAGCCCCCCGGGACAGGGCCCCTACGAGCAGTACTTC.

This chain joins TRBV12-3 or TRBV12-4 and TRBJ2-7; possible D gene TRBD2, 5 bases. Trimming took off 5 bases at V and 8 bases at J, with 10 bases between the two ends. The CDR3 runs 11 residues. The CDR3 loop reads CASSDTGKQYF. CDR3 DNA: TGTGCCAGCAGTGATACGGGGAAGCAGTACTTC.

The CDR3 protein is CASSPNRHSNQPQHF. DNA for the CDR3: TGTGCCAGTAGCCCCAACAGGCATAGCAATCAGCCCCAGCATTTT. V is TRBV19 and J is TRBJ1-5; possible D gene TRBD1, 5 bases. The length of the CDR3 is 15 residues. Germline V CDR1 and CDR2: LNHDA, SQIVND (reference sequence). The V and J ends lost 6 bases and 0 bases respectively, with 12 bases between them.

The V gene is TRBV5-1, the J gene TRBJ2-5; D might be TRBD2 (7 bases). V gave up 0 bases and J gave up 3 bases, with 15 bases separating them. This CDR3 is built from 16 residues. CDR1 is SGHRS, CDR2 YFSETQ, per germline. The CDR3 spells CASSLEAGARKETQYF. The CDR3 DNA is TGCGCCAGCAGCTTGGAGGCGGGGGCCCGAAAAGAGACCCAGTACTTC.

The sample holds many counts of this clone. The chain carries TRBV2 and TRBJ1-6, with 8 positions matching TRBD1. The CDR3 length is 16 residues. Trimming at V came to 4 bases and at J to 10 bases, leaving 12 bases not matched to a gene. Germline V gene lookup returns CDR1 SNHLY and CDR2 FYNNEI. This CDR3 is CASSAGTGRRGSPLHF. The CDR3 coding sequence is TGTGCCAGCAGTGCCGGGACAGGACGACGCGGGTCACCCCTCCACTTT.

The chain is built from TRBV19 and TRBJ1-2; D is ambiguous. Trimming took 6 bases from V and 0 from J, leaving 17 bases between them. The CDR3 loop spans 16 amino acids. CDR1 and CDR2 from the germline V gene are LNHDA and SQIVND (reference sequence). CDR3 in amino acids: CASRIAWSGSNYGYTF. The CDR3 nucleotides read TGTGCCAGTAGGATCGCGTGGTCAGGCTCTAACTATGGCTACACCTTC.

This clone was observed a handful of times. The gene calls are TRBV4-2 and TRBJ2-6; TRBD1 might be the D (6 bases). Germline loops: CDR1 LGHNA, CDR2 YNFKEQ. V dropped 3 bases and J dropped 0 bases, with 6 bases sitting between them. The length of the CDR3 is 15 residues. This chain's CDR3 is CASSQDSSGANVLTF. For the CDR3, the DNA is TGTGCCAGCAGCCAGGACAGCTCTGGGGCCAACGTCCTGACTTTC.

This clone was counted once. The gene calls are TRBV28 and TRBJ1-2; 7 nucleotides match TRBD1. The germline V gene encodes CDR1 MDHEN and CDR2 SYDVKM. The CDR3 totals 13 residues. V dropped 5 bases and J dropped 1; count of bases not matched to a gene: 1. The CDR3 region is CASSGTDNYGYTF. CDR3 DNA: TGTGCCAGCAGTGGGACAGATAACTATGGCTACACCTTC.